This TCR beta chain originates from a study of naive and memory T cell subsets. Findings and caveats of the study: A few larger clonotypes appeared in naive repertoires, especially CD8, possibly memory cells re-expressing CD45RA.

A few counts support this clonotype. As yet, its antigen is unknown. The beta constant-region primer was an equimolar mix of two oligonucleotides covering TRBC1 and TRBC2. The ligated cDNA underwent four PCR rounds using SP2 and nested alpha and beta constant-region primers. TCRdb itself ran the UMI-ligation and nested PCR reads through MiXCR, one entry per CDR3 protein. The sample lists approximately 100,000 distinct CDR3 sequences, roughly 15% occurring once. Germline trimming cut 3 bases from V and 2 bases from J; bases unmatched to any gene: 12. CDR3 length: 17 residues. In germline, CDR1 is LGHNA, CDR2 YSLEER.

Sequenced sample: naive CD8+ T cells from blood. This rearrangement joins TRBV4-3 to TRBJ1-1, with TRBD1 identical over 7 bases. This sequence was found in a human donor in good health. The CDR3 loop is CASSQLETGTANTEAFF. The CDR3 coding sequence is TGCGCCAGCAGCCAGTTAGAGACCGGGACAGCCAACACTGAAGCTTTCTTT.